Shown below are 18 T cell receptor beta chains from a single sample sequenced in a study of shared clonotypes between healthy human individuals. Measured with immunoSEQ multiplex PCR; TCRdb has only the in-frame clones, and not every one. The profile shows a few million clones, approximately 94% of them singletons. Source material: naive CD4+ T cells sorted from blood. The subset was: CD45RA+ positively selected. Receptors originate from a man in his late teens or twenties in good health.

The chain uses TRBV15 and TRBJ1-1; D perhaps matches TRBD1 (5 bases). Germline CDR1 is LNHNV and CDR2 is YYDKDF (reference sequence). Trimming shortened V by 5 bases and J by 3 bases, and 10 bases separated the two germline ends. The CDR3 runs 13 residues. The CDR3 DNA reads as TGTGCCACCAGCGATCAGGGAGACACTGAAGCTTTCTTT. It yields the protein CATSDQGDTEAFF. Looking up the rest from reference TRBV15 and TRBJ1-1 gives the full variable domain: DAMVIQNPRYQVTQFGKPVTLSCSQTLNHNVMYWYQQKSSQAPKLLFHYYDKDFNNEADTPDNFQSRRPNTSFCFLDIRSPGLGDTAMYLCATSDQGDTEAFFGQGTRLTVV.

The rearrangement uses TRBV14 and TRBJ2-7, with D tentatively TRBD2 (5 bases). The CDR3 contains 13 residues. The V gene lost 5 bases and the J gene lost 0 bases, with 8 bases spanning the gap. CDR1 is SGHDN and CDR2 is FVKESK in the germline V gene. This chain's CDR3 is CASSTGFSYEQYF. CDR3 coding DNA: TGTGCCAGCAGCACGGGATTCTCCTACGAGCAGTACTTC. Complete variable domain (other parts from reference TRBV14 and TRBJ2-7): EAGVTQFPSHSVIEKGQTVTLRCDPISGHDNLYWYRRVMGKEIKFLLHFVKESKQDESGMPNNRFLAERTGGTYSTLKVQPAELEDSGVYFCASSTGFSYEQYFGPGTRLTVT.

V and J are TRBV10-3 and TRBJ2-1, with TRBD2 matching 14 bases. Per the germline V gene, CDR1 is ENHRY and CDR2 is SYGVKD. V lost 0 bases, J lost 8 bases, and 3 bases stayed unmatched. The CDR3 is made up of 16 amino acids. CDR3 loop: CAISESGTSGSYEQFF. The CDR3 DNA reads TGTGCCATCAGTGAGTCTGGGACTAGCGGGAGCTATGAGCAGTTCTTC.

The chain recombines TRBV5-1 with TRBJ2-7; D perhaps matches TRBD2 (5 bases). This CDR3 region has 14 residues. V was clipped by 3 bases and J by 6 bases, with 16 bases between them. The germline gives CDR1 SGHRS, CDR2 YFSETQ. The CDR3 DNA is TGCGCCAGCAGCTATGACGGGAAGCCCGCCGAGCAGTACTTC. It is translated as CASSYDGKPAEQYF.

The gene calls are TRBV7-6 and TRBJ2-1; TRBD2 aligns across 13 bases. This CDR3 comprises 16 residues. The J segment lost 8 bases and the V segment lost 5 bases, leaving 9 bases of the junction unmatched. CDR1 is SGHVS, CDR2 FNYEAQ, per germline. This CDR3 is CASSLGLAGVLDEQFF. The CDR3 nucleotides read TGTGCCAGCAGCCTAGGACTAGCGGGGGTCTTAGATGAGCAGTTCTTC.

J is TRBJ2-3 and V is TRBV6-1, with TRBD2 matching over 10 bases. V gave up 9 bases and J gave up 4 bases; unmatched junction bases: 7. The CDR3 extends over 14 amino acids. Germline V lookup: CDR1 MNHNS, CDR2 SASEGT. The CDR3 DNA reads TGTGCCAGTCTACTAGCGGGGAGAGCAGATACGCAGTATTTT. As protein: CASLLAGRADTQYF.

The V and J genes are TRBV4-3 and TRBJ1-6; the match to TRBD1 covers 7 bases. Germline V CDR1 and CDR2: LGHNA, YSLEER. V shed 4 bases and J 6 bases; nucleotides not matched to a gene: 21. The CDR3 has 20 amino acids. The CDR3 sequence: CASSRRPATGLGDVNSPLHF. CDR3 nucleotide sequence: TGCGCCAGCAGCCGCAGGCCCGCGACAGGGCTGGGAGATGTTAATTCACCCCTCCACTTT.

The chain carries TRBV7-2 and TRBJ2-7; possible D gene TRBD1, 6 bases. With 6 bases removed from V and 2 bases from J, the gap between germline ends came to 14 bases. Germline CDR1 is SGHTA and CDR2 is FQGNSA. The CDR3 spans 14 residues. CDR3 nucleotide sequence: TGTGCCAGCAGGCTCGGACAGACTACCTACGAGCAGTACTTC. This sequence encodes CASRLGQTTYEQYF.

This clone was seen only once. CDR3 region: CASRTRQTTDTQYF. CDR3 DNA: TGTGCCAGCAGAACTCGACAGACCACAGATACGCAGTATTTT. The chain combines TRBV27 with TRBJ2-3, with D possibly matching TRBD1 (5 bases). Between the trimmed V and J ends, which lost 6 bases and 2 bases, there was a span of 12 bases. This CDR3 contains 14 residues. Germline CDR1 reads MNHEY; CDR2 reads SMNVEV (reference sequence).

The chain links TRBV6-6 to TRBJ1-5; perhaps TRBD1 as D (6 bases). The V gene lost 6 bases and the J gene lost 7 bases, with 16 bases spanning the gap. CDR1 is MNHNY, CDR2 SVGAGI, per germline (reference sequence). This CDR3 contains 14 residues. CDR3 sequence: CASSPQGRRQPQHF. DNA of the CDR3: TGTGCCAGCAGCCCACAGGGTAGAAGACAGCCCCAGCATTTT.

The chain carries TRBV30 and TRBJ1-2, with D unclear. This CDR3 has 13 amino acids. V lost 3 bases and J lost 4, with 12 bases in between. Germline CDR1 reads GTSNPN; CDR2 reads SVGIG (reference sequence). The CDR3 DNA reads as TGTGCCTGGAGCCTAAAGGGAGCCTATGGCTACACCTTC. Its protein is CAWSLKGAYGYTF.

V gene TRBV10-3 combines with J gene TRBJ2-1, with D maybe TRBD2 (5 bases). V gave up 3 bases and J gave up 2 bases, with 11 bases separating them. This CDR3 comprises 15 residues. Germline lookup yields CDR1 ENHRY and CDR2 SYGVKD. The CDR3 region is CAISDASRAYNEQFF. Written as DNA, the CDR3 is TGTGCCATCAGTGATGCTAGCAGAGCCTACAATGAGCAGTTCTTC.

This chain connects TRBV19 to TRBJ1-2; TRBD1 agrees at 11 bases. The CDR3 is 18 residues long. From germline, CDR1 is LNHDA and CDR2 SQIVND (reference sequence). The V segment lost 2 bases and the J segment 4 bases; nucleotides outside the gene matches: 12. DNA for the CDR3: TGTGCCAGTAGTATAATCGGGACAGGGGGTGATATGATCTATGGCTACACCTTC. It translates to CASSIIGTGGDMIYGYTF.

A word on this clone: Other DNA sequences in the sample encode the same CDR3. This rearrangement joins TRBV18 to TRBJ1-3; no reliable D call. V was trimmed by 3 bases and J by 4 bases, leaving 7 bases between them. The CDR3 is 13 amino acids. Germline V gives CDR1 KGHSH, CDR2 LQKENI. CDR3 amino acids: CASSPISGNTIYF. The CDR3 DNA follows: TGTGCCAGCTCACCTATATCGGGAAACACCATATATTTT.

The genes are TRBV10-1 and TRBJ2-3, with D uncertain. The CDR3 consists of 12 residues. The germline gives CDR1 WNHNN, CDR2 SYGVQD (reference sequence). Between the trimmed V and J ends, which lost 6 bases and 0 bases, there was a span of 4 bases. CDR3 loop: CASSWSTDTQYF. The CDR3 nucleotides read TGCGCCAGCAGCTGGAGCACAGATACGCAGTATTTT.

This chain links TRBV6-1 with TRBJ1-2; D ambiguous. CDR1 MNHNS and CDR2 SASEGT come from the germline V gene. Deletions cut 3 bases from V and 5 bases from J, with 10 bases between. CDR3 length: 13 amino acids. This chain's CDR3 is CASSDPARYGYTF. The CDR3 nucleotides are TGTGCCAGCAGTGACCCAGCTCGATATGGCTACACCTTC.

The rearrangement uses TRBV7-9 and TRBJ2-1; TRBD1 matches 9 bases. The germline V gene encodes CDR1 SEHNR and CDR2 FQNEAQ (reference sequence). The CDR3 has 16 residues. V trimming: 4 bases; J trimming: 1 base; junction bases outside the gene matches: 5. The CDR3 loop is CASSSTGGESYNEQFF. CDR3 coding DNA: TGTGCCAGCAGCTCGACAGGGGGGGAATCCTACAATGAGCAGTTCTTC.

V usage is TRBV9 and J usage is TRBJ2-2; 11 bases align to TRBD2. Germline V gene lookup returns CDR1 SGDLS and CDR2 YYNGEE. V shed 0 bases, J shed 4 bases, and the junction held 5 bases outside the gene matches. CDR3 length: 17 residues. This chain's CDR3 is CASSVATSGKVTGELFF. The CDR3 DNA reads as TGTGCCAGCAGCGTAGCGACTAGCGGGAAGGTCACCGGGGAGCTGTTTTTT.